This note documents a single T cell receptor beta chain sequence. Its antigen is unknown. The data belong to a study of T cells in localized non-small cell lung cancer. This table comes from immunoSEQ multiplex PCR, and its TCRdb copy is limited to in-frame clones, with some not included. The sample holds around 29,000 clones, 85% to 90% seen once. The germline CDR1 and CDR2 sequences are GTSNPN and SVGIG (reference sequence). The CDR3 is made up of 13 amino acids. Trimming cost V 3 bases and J 4 bases; bases outside gene matches: 3. The study's findings and limits: Sequencing was restricted to one tumor region; therefore, heterogeneity remains possible.

The specimen was peripheral blood, collected before any cancer treatment. The gene calls are TRBV30 and TRBJ1-1; 9 nucleotides agree with TRBD1. The sequence derives from a female donor older than 55 with stage III squamous cell lung carcinoma. The CDR3 sequence: CAWRTGGTTEAFF. In nucleotides, the CDR3 is TGTGCCTGGAGGACAGGGGGGACCACTGAAGCTTTCTTT. The whole variable domain, remainder taken from reference TRBV30 and TRBJ1-1, is SQTIHQWPATLVQPVGSPLSLECTVEGTSNPNLYWYRQAAGRGLQLLFYSVGIGQISSEVPQNLSASRPQDRQFILSSKKLLLSDSGFYLCAWRTGGTTEAFFGQGTRLTVV.